Below, 24 T cell receptor beta chains from the same sample are listed, as sequenced in a study of shared clonotypes between healthy human individuals. TCRdb keeps only in-frame clones here, not all; method: immunoSEQ multiplex PCR. The table has 300,000 to 400,000 clones, approximately 79% seen once. Input material: memory CD4+ T cells sorted from blood. Subset described: CD45RA-negative fraction. The receptors originated from a man younger than 45 in good health.

This rearrangement joins TRBV15 to TRBJ2-5, with 9 bases matching TRBD2. J lost 4 bases, V lost 6 bases, and 6 bases had no gene match. The germline gives CDR1 LNHNV, CDR2 YYDKDF (reference sequence). This CDR3 region has 14 residues. In DNA, the CDR3 is TGTGCCACCAGGCTGCGGGAGGGCTTAGAGACCCAGTACTTC. It translates to CATRLREGLETQYF.

The rearrangement joins TRBV19 to TRBJ2-3; D might be TRBD1 (7 bases). Trimming removed 6 bases from V and 5 bases from J, with 18 bases in between. CDR3 length: 15 residues. The germline CDR1 and CDR2 sequences are LNHDA and SQIVND (reference sequence). CDR3 loop: CASRWTEGAGDTQYF. In DNA, the CDR3 is TGTGCCAGTAGGTGGACGGAGGGGGCAGGAGATACGCAGTATTTT.

The chain carries TRBV7-3 and TRBJ1-2; TRBD1 aligns across 7 bases. Germline CDR1 SGHTA, CDR2 FQGTGA. The V and J ends lost 0 bases and 2 bases, in that order; junction bases with no gene match: 9. The CDR3 contains 17 residues. The CDR3 sequence is CASSLTSYPQGNYGYTF. The CDR3 DNA reads as TGTGCCAGCAGCTTAACGTCTTATCCACAGGGGAACTATGGCTACACCTTC.

The V and J genes are TRBV19 and TRBJ1-1; D ambiguous. The CDR3 spans 14 residues. Trimming shortened V by 7 bases and J by 2 bases, and 14 bases separated the two germline ends. Germline V CDR1 and CDR2: LNHDA, SQIVND (reference sequence). The CDR3 nucleotides read TGTGCCAGTACCTTCCGCCCCCAAAACACTGAAGCTTTCTTT. Translation gives CASTFRPQNTEAFF.

The rearrangement joins TRBV11-2 to TRBJ1-1; weak D call: TRBD1 (5 bases). Germline CDR1 and CDR2: SGHAT and FQNNGV. CDR3 length: 16 amino acids. Trimming cost V 1 base and J 5 bases, with 17 bases left between them. Here the CDR3 DNA reads TGTGCCAGCAGCTTAGCGCTAGGGGACGGAGGGACTGAAGCTTTCTTT. Protein: CASSLALGDGGTEAFF.

J is TRBJ2-5 and V is TRBV11-2; D ambiguous. Deletions cut 2 bases from V and 0 bases from J, with 10 bases between. The germline V gene encodes CDR1 SGHAT and CDR2 FQNNGV. CDR3 length equals 15 residues. CDR3 loop: CASSLNRGDQETQYF. CDR3 in DNA: TGTGCCAGCAGCTTAAATAGAGGCGACCAAGAGACCCAGTACTTC.

V and J are TRBV10-3 and TRBJ2-6; TRBD1 might be the D (5 bases). The CDR3 loop spans 15 amino acids. Per the germline V gene, CDR1 is ENHRY and CDR2 is SYGVKD. The V end lost 0 bases, the J end lost 6 bases, and 9 bases lay between the germline ends. CDR3 in DNA: TGTGCCATCAGTGAGTCAGGGGTCGCGGCCAACGTCCTGACTTTC. As protein: CAISESGVAANVLTF.

V is TRBV30 and J is TRBJ2-1; D is ambiguous. The CDR3 has 15 residues. Germline lookup yields CDR1 GTSNPN and CDR2 SVGIG (reference sequence). The ends were cut back, 0 bases at V and 0 bases at J, with 9 bases in the middle. The DNA for the CDR3 is TGTGCCTGGAGTGTACTGGCTAACTCCTACAATGAGCAGTTCTTC. Protein product: CAWSVLANSYNEQFF.

In its sample, this clone was seen once. This chain links TRBV9 with TRBJ1-1, with D possibly TRBD1 on 6 matching bases. V lost 1 base to trimming and J lost 1 base, with 8 bases between them. Germline-derived CDR1 and CDR2 are SGDLS and YYNGEE. The CDR3 covers 14 residues. DNA for the CDR3: TGTGCCAGCAGCGTACAGGGGTCGAACACTGAAGCTTTCTTT. It encodes CASSVQGSNTEAFF.

The CDR3 reads CASSYSLGQGYGYTF. For the CDR3, the DNA is TGTGCCAGCAGTTACTCTTTGGGACAGGGTTACGGCTACACCTTC. This chain joins TRBV6-5 and TRBJ1-2; TRBD1 aligns across 9 bases. The germline V gene encodes CDR1 MNHEY and CDR2 SVGAGI. The CDR3 extends over 15 amino acids. The ends lost 0 bases at V and 8 bases at J; junction bases unmatched: 7.

This chain joins TRBV10-3 and TRBJ1-2; 9 bases match TRBD1. The CDR3 totals 14 residues. The V segment lost 4 bases and the J segment 3 bases; nucleotides outside the gene matches: 3. CDR1 and CDR2 from the germline V gene are ENHRY and SYGVKD. The chain's CDR3 is CAISGGQGHYGYTF. The CDR3 DNA reads as TGTGCCATCAGTGGTGGACAGGGGCACTATGGCTACACCTTC.

About this clone: Being one base from a much bigger clone, this may be a read error. The V call is TRBV10-1, the J call TRBJ2-7, with a possible D match to TRBD2 (5 bases). V was shortened by 5 bases and J by 5 bases, with 13 bases between the two germline ends. CDR1 and CDR2 from the germline V gene are WNHNN and SYGVQD (reference sequence). The CDR3 has 13 amino acids. CDR3 protein: CASSLEGPNEQYF. The CDR3 region has the DNA TGCGCCAGCAGTTTAGAGGGTCCGAACGAGCAGTACTTC.

This clone was seen repeatedly, ten times or more. The V and J genes are TRBV6-5 and TRBJ2-3; D is tentatively TRBD1 or TRBD2 (5 bases each). Germline CDR1 and CDR2: MNHEY and SVGAGI. With 7 bases removed from V and 2 bases from J, the gap between germline ends came to 16 bases. This CDR3 spans 15 amino acids. The CDR3 DNA reads as TGTGCCAGCACTCGGGACGCCTTAAACACAGATACGCAGTATTTT. As protein: CASTRDALNTDTQYF.

This clone occurred a few times. The chain recombines TRBV6-1 with TRBJ2-7; D is unclear. Trimming shortened V by 6 bases and J by 6 bases, and 18 bases separated the two germline ends. Germline V CDR1 and CDR2: MNHNS, SASEGT. This CDR3 comprises 14 residues. CDR3 sequence (DNA): TGTGCCAGCAGCAGTCGTCATGAGGCCCTCGAGCAGTACTTC. As protein: CASSSRHEALEQYF.

V usage is TRBV7-9 and J usage is TRBJ1-5; a possible D gene is TRBD1 (5 bases). The CDR3 is made up of 16 amino acids. The V and J ends lost 3 bases and 6 bases respectively, with 18 bases between them. Germline V gene lookup returns CDR1 SEHNR and CDR2 FQNEAQ (reference sequence). As DNA, the CDR3 is TGTGCCAGCAGCTTTTATGCGGGGACGGGTCCTCAGCCCCAGCATTTT. Residues: CASSFYAGTGPQPQHF. Drawing the rest from reference TRBV7-9 and TRBJ1-5, the complete variable domain is DTGVSQNPRHKITKRGQNVTFRCDPISEHNRLYWYRQTLGQGPEFLTYFQNEAQLEKSRLLSDRFSAERPKGSFSTLEIQRTEQGDSAMYLCASSFYAGTGPQPQHFGDGTRLSIL.

This clone was picked up one time. This CDR3 reads CASSLGRGRGEKLFF. The DNA for the CDR3 is TGTGCCAGCAGCTTAGGCCGGGGAAGAGGCGAAAAACTGTTTTTT. V usage is TRBV13 and J usage is TRBJ1-4; D is unresolved. The CDR3 spans 15 residues. CDR1 and CDR2 from the germline V gene are PRHDT and FYEKMQ (reference sequence). V was shortened by 0 bases and J by 8 bases, with 13 bases between the two germline ends. Drawing the rest from reference TRBV13 and TRBJ1-4, the complete variable domain is AAGVIQSPRHLIKEKRETATLKCYPIPRHDTVYWYQQGPGQDPQFLISFYEKMQSDKGSIPDRFSAQQFSDYHSELNMSSLELGDSALYFCASSLGRGRGEKLFFGSGTQLSVL.

The rearrangement links TRBV19 to TRBJ2-7; possible D gene TRBD2, 5 bases. Deletions cut 9 bases from V and 1 base from J, with 16 bases between. The CDR3 contains 14 residues. In germline, CDR1 is LNHDA, CDR2 SQIVND (reference sequence). This CDR3 reads CASADPGFSYEQYF. The CDR3 coding sequence is TGTGCCAGCGCCGATCCGGGATTTTCCTACGAGCAGTACTTC.

The chain is built from TRBV5-1 and TRBJ2-3; 9 bases are shared with TRBD1. V lost 4 bases and J lost 6; bases outside the gene matches: 6. Germline V CDR1 and CDR2: SGHRS, YFSETQ. There are 14 residues in the CDR3. CDR3 sequence: CASSGAQGADTQYF. DNA for the CDR3: TGCGCCAGCAGCGGGGCACAGGGGGCCGATACGCAGTATTTT.

The V call is TRBV9, the J call TRBJ1-2; no clear D gene. The CDR3 length is 12 residues. Germline V gene sequence: CDR1 SGDLS, CDR2 YYNGEE. The V end lost 4 bases, the J end lost 5 bases, and 9 bases lay between the germline ends. The CDR3 region is CASSPQIYGYTF. CDR3 nucleotide sequence: TGTGCCAGCAGCCCTCAGATATATGGCTACACCTTC.

This clone came up a few times. The chain recombines TRBV5-1 with TRBJ2-7, with D tentatively TRBD2 (5 bases). V was shortened by 4 bases and J by 5 bases, with 16 bases between the two germline ends. This CDR3 contains 14 residues. Germline lookup yields CDR1 SGHRS and CDR2 YFSETQ. CDR3 sequence reads: CASSRLGDFDEQYF. The CDR3 DNA reads TGCGCCAGCAGCCGGTTGGGAGATTTCGACGAGCAGTACTTC.

As concerns this clone: Other DNA sequences in the same sample also yield this CDR3. The CDR3 here is CASSLSLIHEQFF. CDR3 sequence (DNA): TGTGCCAGCAGCTTGAGCCTCATCCATGAGCAGTTCTTC. The J gene is TRBJ2-1, the V gene TRBV5-6, with D uncertain. There are 13 residues in the CDR3. V gave up 1 base and J gave up 8 bases, with 10 bases separating them. The germline V gene has CDR1 SGHDT and CDR2 YYEEEE.

This rearrangement joins TRBV5-4 to TRBJ2-6, with 7 positions matching TRBD1. The CDR3 runs to 18 residues. The germline CDR1 and CDR2 sequences are SGHNT and YYREEE (reference sequence). V shed 4 bases, J shed 2 bases, and the junction held 12 bases outside the gene matches. In DNA form, the CDR3 reads TGTGCCAGCAGCCCCAATATTGGTCAGGGGGCTGGGGCCAACGTCCTGACTTTC. This gives the protein CASSPNIGQGAGANVLTF.

The chain has TRBV6-5 and TRBJ2-4; D gene unclear. V lost 4 bases to trimming and J lost 5 bases, with 3 bases between them. CDR3 length: 11 residues. Germline-derived CDR1 and CDR2 are MNHEY and SVGAGI. This chain's CDR3 is CASSSQNIQYF. CDR3 DNA: TGTGCCAGCAGTTCCCAAAACATTCAGTACTTC.

This sequence joins TRBV7-9 and TRBJ2-1, with D perhaps TRBD2 (7 bases). V was cut by 6 bases and J by 0 bases, with 18 bases left in between. This CDR3 is 17 amino acids long. Germline V lookup: CDR1 SEHNR, CDR2 FQNEAQ (reference sequence). CDR3 in DNA: TGTGCCAGCAGTCGAGGGGGGGACTCGGCCTCCTACAATGAGCAGTTCTTC. Its protein is CASSRGGDSASYNEQFF.